This paragraph reports one T cell receptor beta chain. Its target is not known. Sequenced by immunoSEQ multiplex PCR; TCRdb stores in-frame clones only, minus some. This repertoire shows over 65,000 clones, 65% to 85% found once; its top ten account for approximately 1.3%. Germline CDR1 reads SGHTA; CDR2 reads FQGNSA. The CDR3 contains 14 residues. The V end lost 1 base, the J end lost 4 bases, and 11 bases lay between the germline ends. The data were taken from a study of T cells in localized non-small cell lung cancer. Study conclusions and caveats: Uninvolved adjacent lung had the highest recorded T cell clonality, with tumor below it. Longer overall survival was seen with higher T cell density measured in blood. Adjacent lung held a median roughly 60 of the top 100 tumor clones. Heterogeneity is still possible, as just one tumor region was sequenced.

This TCR was sampled from a female donor older than 55 with stage I lung adenocarcinoma. The sample consisted of peripheral blood, taken before any cancer treatment. J is TRBJ2-7 and V is TRBV7-2, with D perhaps matching TRBD1 (5 bases). CDR3 protein: CASSLGVGQYEQYF. CDR3 nucleotide sequence: TGTGCCAGCAGCTTAGGGGTAGGACAATACGAGCAGTACTTC.